The entry below describes one T cell receptor (beta chain). Its antigen is not known. The data stem from a study of T cells in Graves' hyperthyroidism and ophthalmopathy. Study summary: At the time of initial diagnosis and before any treatment, peripheral blood was collected. Findings of the study overall: Most clonotypes that expanded in the thyroid above 0.001 also showed up in blood.

Amplification of TCR beta CDR3 regions used RNA as the template. The HTBI set primed first-round TCR CDR3 RT-PCR. TCRdb called the multiplex PCR reads again in MiXCR, with one record for every CDR3 protein. The sample has approximately 430,000 distinct CDR3 sequences, approximately 15% seen once; the top ten hold around 14%. This CDR3 is 15 amino acids long. V gave up 8 bases and J gave up 4 bases; unmatched junction bases: 8. From germline, CDR1 is MDHEN and CDR2 SYDVKM. Graves' hyperthyroidism was deemed stable given no ophthalmopathy progression within 18 months. The TCR was taken from a young woman with Graves' hyperthyroidism. The V gene is TRBV28, the J gene TRBJ1-4, with TRBD1 matching over 9 bases. Material for sequencing was blood. CDR3 bases: TGTGCCAGCCGCGGACAGGGGAGGGATAATGAAAAACTGTTTTTT. Translated, it gives CASRGQGRDNEKLFF.